These T cell receptor beta chains were read from a single sample in a study of cytomegalovirus exposure and HLA in healthy donors. Sequenced by immunoSEQ multiplex PCR; TCRdb stores in-frame clones only, minus some. The sample carries fewer than 180,000 clones, under 75% recorded once. Material for sequencing was PBMCs. The receptor set was obtained from a woman aged 60-75 years in good health and CMV-seropositive. CDR3s include the opening cysteine and the closing phenylalanine or tryptophan. The D gene is left open where the match is weak. Clone size is shown for a subset of rows, as once, few, many or a class of expanded clone.

CDR3 protein	CDR3 DNA	CDR3 length	D gene	V gene	clone size	J gene
CASGYTAGGGSYEQYF	TGTGCCAGCGGCTACACGGCAGGGGGTGGCTCCTACGAGCAGTACTTC	16	TRBD1	TRBV2	once	TRBJ2-7
CAVSTGAGGYTF	TGTGCCGTTAGTACTGGGGCTGGTGGCTACACCTTC	12	.	TRBV7-7	.	TRBJ1-2
CASSPTSPNTGELFF	TGTGCCAGCAGTCCGACTAGCCCGAACACCGGGGAGCTGTTTTTT	15	TRBD2	TRBV27	once	TRBJ2-2
CASSPTGTSYEQYF	TGTGCCAGCAGTCCCACAGGGACCTCCTACGAGCAGTACTTC	14	.	TRBV21-1	.	TRBJ2-7
CASSLYGQGAPQPQHF	TGTGCCAGCAGTTTATATGGACAGGGGGCTCCTCAGCCCCAGCATTTT	16	TRBD1	TRBV28	.	TRBJ1-5
CASSYSQGGTEAFF	TGTGCCAGCAGTTACTCACAGGGAGGGACTGAAGCTTTCTTT	14	.	TRBV6-6	.	TRBJ1-1
CASSRITGNYGYTF	TGTGCCAGCTCCCGCATTACAGGGAACTATGGCTACACCTTC	14	.	TRBV18	.	TRBJ1-2
CAWDRSAAQETQYF	TGTGCCTGGGACCGGTCGGCGGCCCAAGAGACCCAGTACTTC	14	.	TRBV30	.	TRBJ2-5
CASSKASGRAGDTQYF	TGTGCCAGCAGCAAGGCTAGCGGGAGGGCCGGAGATACGCAGTATTTT	16	.	TRBV21-1	few	TRBJ2-3
CASSSGQIIQQYF	TGTGCCAGCAGCTCGGGACAGATAATCCAGCAGTACTTC	13	TRBD1	TRBV5-4	.	TRBJ2-7
CAWSIGGRNTEAFF	TGTGCCTGGAGTATAGGGGGTCGGAACACTGAAGCTTTCTTT	14	.	TRBV30	.	TRBJ1-1
CASSQSPDSTDTQYF	TGCGCCAGCAGTCAATCCCCGGACTCCACAGATACGCAGTATTTT	15	.	TRBV23-1	.	TRBJ2-3
CASSGTGTKDSYEQYF	TGTGCCAGCAGCGGGACAGGGACAAAGGACTCCTACGAGCAGTACTTC	16	TRBD1	TRBV7-9	.	TRBJ2-7
CASSLGPGDSYYGYTF	TGTGCCAGCAGCTTAGGACCAGGGGATTCCTACTATGGCTACACCTTC	16	.	TRBV7-8	.	TRBJ1-2
CASSPPRGGTQTNEKLFF	TGTGCCAGCTCACCACCACGGGGAGGCACCCAAACTAATGAAAAACTGTTTTTT	18	.	TRBV18	.	TRBJ1-4
CASSFLAGGGTGELFF	TGTGCCAGCAGCTTTTTAGCGGGAGGGGGGACCGGGGAGCTGTTTTTT	16	TRBD2	TRBV7-2	few	TRBJ2-2
CASSKGSINEQFF	TGTGCCAGCAGCAAAGGGAGCATCAATGAGCAGTTCTTC	13	.	TRBV21-1	few	TRBJ2-1
CASSPGLAGPTDTQYF	TGTGCCAGCAGCCCGGGACTAGCGGGACCCACAGATACGCAGTATTTT	16	TRBD2	TRBV7-9	.	TRBJ2-3
CASSFWARGANEKLFF	TGTGCCAGCAGTTTTTGGGCCAGGGGAGCTAATGAAAAACTGTTTTTT	16	.	TRBV28	.	TRBJ1-4
CASSQRELEEQYF	TGTGCCAGCAGCCAACGGGAGCTGGAGGAGCAGTACTTC	13	.	TRBV6-6	.	TRBJ2-7
CASSLSPSGTSGELFF	TGTGCCAGCAGCTTAAGCCCTAGCGGGACTTCCGGGGAGCTGTTTTTT	16	TRBD2	TRBV7-9	.	TRBJ2-2
CASSLLGRDTDTQYF	TGCGCCAGCAGCTTGCTGGGGCGGGACACAGATACGCAGTATTTT	15	.	TRBV5-1	.	TRBJ2-3
CASSYSRRGAETQYF	TGTGCCAGCAGTTACTCGCGCAGGGGTGCAGAGACCCAGTACTTC	15	.	TRBV6-5	.	TRBJ2-5
CASSQDEREEQFF	TGCGCCAGCAGCCAAGACGAGCGGGAGGAGCAGTTCTTC	13	TRBD2	TRBV4-3	.	TRBJ2-1
CASSLQGAGGTEAFF	TGTGCCAGTAGTCTCCAGGGGGCTGGAGGCACTGAAGCTTTCTTT	15	TRBD1	TRBV19	.	TRBJ1-1
CASSLSGRADEQYF	TGTGCCAGCAGTCTTAGCGGGAGGGCTGACGAGCAGTACTTC	14	TRBD2	TRBV6-5	.	TRBJ2-7
CASSLTGGTSNEQFF	TGTGCCAGCAGCTTAACGGGGGGGACCTCTAATGAGCAGTTCTTC	15	TRBD2	TRBV7-2	.	TRBJ2-1
CASSLDPTAVDTQYF	TGTGCCAGCAGCTTAGATCCGACAGCCGTGGATACGCAGTATTTT	15	.	TRBV11-3	.	TRBJ2-3
CAWSPPGGRGNTEAFF	TGTGCCTGGAGCCCACCCGGAGGGCGAGGGAACACTGAAGCTTTCTTT	16	.	TRBV30	.	TRBJ1-1
CASSLGTGTTDTQYF	TGTGCCAGCAGCTTAGGGACAGGGACTACAGATACGCAGTATTTT	15	TRBD1	TRBV11-3	.	TRBJ2-3
CASSLATSGRGTYEQYF	TGTGCCAGCAGCTTAGCCACTAGCGGGAGGGGGACCTACGAGCAGTACTTC	17	TRBD2	TRBV7-2	.	TRBJ2-7
CASSLVSFESYEQYF	TGCGCCAGCAGCTTGGTGAGTTTTGAGTCCTACGAGCAGTACTTC	15	.	TRBV5-1	.	TRBJ2-7
CASSQDGRRGYGYTF	TGCGCCAGCAGCCAAGACGGCCGCAGGGGCTATGGCTACACCTTC	15	.	TRBV4-3	.	TRBJ1-2
CASSLGGGSEETQYF	TGCGCCAGCAGCTTAGGCGGGGGGAGCGAAGAGACCCAGTACTTC	15	TRBD2	TRBV5-1	.	TRBJ2-5
CASSLTGARGNTIYF	TGTGCCAGCAGTTTGACAGGGGCGAGAGGAAACACCATATATTTT	15	TRBD1	TRBV28	.	TRBJ1-3
CASSGREDEKLFF	TGTGCCAGCAGCGGTCGGGAGGATGAAAAACTGTTTTTT	13	.	TRBV9	.	TRBJ1-4
CASSPFTVFLNTEAFF	TGTGCCAGCAGTCCCTTCACAGTTTTTCTGAACACTGAAGCTTTCTTT	16	.	TRBV28	.	TRBJ1-1
CASIPGLPTGTEAFF	TGTGCCAGCATTCCGGGTTTACCCACCGGCACTGAAGCTTTCTTT	15	.	TRBV2	.	TRBJ1-1
CASSPRVAGNTGELFF	TGTGCTAGCAGCCCCCGAGTAGCGGGGAACACCGGGGAGCTGTTTTTT	16	TRBD2	TRBV7-7	.	TRBJ2-2
CAWTSGQGWAYEQYF	TGTGCCTGGACCAGCGGACAGGGTTGGGCCTACGAGCAGTACTTC	15	TRBD1	TRBV30	.	TRBJ2-7
CASSLDGRATSYNEQFF	TGTGCCAGCAGCTTAGACGGGAGGGCCACCTCCTACAATGAGCAGTTCTTC	17	TRBD2	TRBV7-2	.	TRBJ2-1
CASSFRGRAYNEQFF	TGTGCCAGCAGCTTCAGGGGGCGAGCATACAATGAGCAGTTCTTC	15	TRBD1	TRBV7-2	.	TRBJ2-1
CASKRTSAAPHEQYF	TGTGCCAGCAAACGGACTAGCGCAGCCCCGCACGAGCAGTACTTC	15	TRBD2	TRBV2	.	TRBJ2-7
CASSVNSYEQYF	TGCGCCAGCAGCGTCAACTCCTACGAGCAGTACTTC	12	.	TRBV5-1	.	TRBJ2-7
CASSSDTNTEAFF	TGTGCCAGCAGCTCGGACACTAACACTGAAGCTTTCTTT	13	.	TRBV11-3	few	TRBJ1-1
CASRLGGGRETQYF	TGTGCCAGCAGGTTGGGGGGGGGCCGGGAGACCCAGTACTTC	14	.	TRBV5-4	.	TRBJ2-5
CASRVDRFYEQYF	TGTGCCAGCAGGGTAGACAGGTTCTACGAGCAGTACTTC	13	.	TRBV6-1	.	TRBJ2-7
CASSTGLAGGLSYNEQFF	TGCGCCAGCAGCACCGGACTAGCGGGAGGCCTCTCCTACAATGAGCAGTTCTTC	18	TRBD2	TRBV5-1	.	TRBJ2-1
CASSLWLAGTNEQFF	TGTGCCAGCAGCTTATGGCTAGCTGGTACGAATGAGCAGTTCTTC	15	.	TRBV7-3	.	TRBJ2-1
CASSRRGEAFF	TGTGCCAGCAGTCGACGGGGAGAAGCTTTCTTT	11	.	TRBV28	.	TRBJ1-1